This T cell receptor beta chain stems from a study of T cells after yellow fever vaccination (dated by TCRdb to about 2019). About the study as a whole: Libraries from fractions with low cell numbers were prepared with the SMART-Seq v4 Ultra Low Input RNA kit. Bulk TCR alpha and beta repertoires were sequenced longitudinally to track T-cell clones before and after primary and booster YFV17D yellow fever vaccination. The cohort comprised two healthy male donors, one aged 18 to 30 and one aged 30 to 40 years. Blood was drawn at multiple timepoints before and after primary and secondary immunization, with bulk PBMC replicates and cell subsets isolated.

General study outcomes and caveats: The secondary T-cell response was weaker than the primary response but faster, peaking on day 5 instead of day 15. A small fraction of clonotypes appeared in both the CD4 and CD8 compartments, likely as a result of convergent recombination. Most clones expanded after primary vaccination (around 96% of CD4 and around 89% of CD8) were re-detected after the booster, suggesting that broad memory maintenance occurred. Because only a couple of donors were included in the study, the extent to which the findings can be generalized is limited. Because abundant contaminating clonotypes from the bulk population could be contained in FACS-sorted repertoires, computational filtering was required.

The treatment or condition label here, explained by the study, means: live attenuated yellow fever vaccine strain. A standard Ficoll-Paque protocol was used to isolate PBMCs from peripheral blood. CD4 and CD8 T-cell fractions were isolated with Dynabeads CD4 and CD8 positive selection kits. TriZol was used to extract RNA from bulk PBMCs, CD4 and CD8 fractions, and dextramer-positive and dextramer-negative fractions. To note about this clonotype: The antigen this receptor binds is unknown. No qualities accompany the bases; no much larger clone lies one base away.

TCR cDNA was synthesized by 5'RACE template switching, which introduced a universal primer site and unique molecular identifiers. cDNA synthesis was primed from both the TCR alpha and TCR beta constant segments. Two PCR steps were used to amplify libraries, with sample barcodes and sequencing adapters being added in the second step. Sequencing of the libraries was done on either Illumina HiSeq 2500 (2x100 bp) or NovaSeq (2x150 bp). The paper's processing steps were these. Reads were demultiplexed and collapsed into UMI consensus sequences with MIGEC, and V(D)J alignment was performed with MiXCR. Using edgeR on replicate PBMC samples, clonotypes were called vaccine-responding if FDR was below 0.01 and the log2 fold change was above 5 up to day 15. CD4 or CD8 identity was assigned to each bulk clonotype according to whether the clonotype was present at higher abundance in the sequenced CD4 repertoire or the sequenced CD8 repertoire. TCRdb trimmed the raw reads at Q25, called clones with MiXCR and kept productive beta chains. Here each entry gathers all rows of one CDR3 protein and keeps the most common genes and DNA. V and J calls and clone size were set by TCRdb, not the authors. The sample table lists 200,000 to 300,000 distinct CDR3 sequences, approximately 13% of them with a count of one. The top ten hold roughly 0.5% of the sample.

Per the germline V gene, MGHDK is the CDR1 and SYGVNS is the CDR2. V is clipped by 5 bases and J by 4 bases, and the sequence between their germline boundaries is 8 bases long. The CDR3 runs 13 residues from the cysteine to the phenylalanine. Only the CDR3 DNA is retained, 39 bases long and in frame from the first base. Rearrangement joined TRBV25-1 to TRBJ2-2; TRBD1 is a weak D gene call, 6 bases matching. This clonotype was sampled from a man aged 25 to 40 who received the YFV17D yellow fever vaccine. The sequenced sample was CD4+ T cells sorted from PBMCs, obtained 45 days after the yellow fever booster vaccination. In nucleotide form, the sequence is TGTGCCAGCAGTACAGGGCCCACCGGGGAGCTGTTTTTT. Its protein is CASSTGPTGELFF.